This TCR beta chain was obtained from a study of cytomegalovirus exposure and HLA in healthy donors. Overall study results and limits: Earlier analysis looked at TCR beta V segments, and most were productive about 90% or about 30% of the time. Association with HLA alleles at 0.05 false discovery rate was found for around 15,000 TCR beta sequences in a later analysis.

In the PCR, 60 Vbeta and 13 Jbeta primers were used. Method: immunoSEQ multiplex PCR; TCRdb's copy keeps in-frame clones and lacks some. This table holds about 93,000 clones, approximately 72% found once. Nominally healthy donors were sampled, though unrecorded immune exposures were likely. About this clone itself: Antigen unknown.

The CDR3 spans 16 residues. Sequenced input: PBMCs. The chain joins TRBV21-1 to TRBJ1-5; the table's D call, TRBD1, has no DNA check behind it. TRBV21-1 constitutes a pseudogene. This TCR came from a woman aged 40 to 49 in good health and CMV-seronegative. CDR3 DNA: TGTGCCAGCAGCTCGGTGGTGACAGGGGACGATCAGCCCCAGCATTTT. This codes for CASSSVVTGDDQPQHF.